What follows are 17 T cell receptor beta chains derived from one specimen sequenced in a study of blood T cells in healthy people across ages. A J-beta primer mix and a sample-barcoded 5' primer were used in a second PCR of roughly 6 to 11 cycles. TCRdb itself ran the 5' RACE reads through MiXCR, one entry per CDR3 protein. Of around 520,000 distinct CDR3 sequences listed, about 28% are singletons. The same sample was also used in a study of T cells of mothers and their children.

Sequencing was performed on blood. These receptors were obtained from a boy between 2 and 15 years old in good health.

This clonotype was counted between two and nine times. This chain connects TRBV5-5 to TRBJ2-1; D possibly uses TRBD1 or TRBD2 (5 bases each). The J call is in doubt because the DNA end fits TRBJ2-5 better. The germline V gene encodes CDR1 SGHKS and CDR2 YYEKEE (reference sequence). The CDR3 is made up of 13 amino acids. CDR3 amino acids: CASSFGGAETQYF. The CDR3 DNA follows: TGTGCCAGCAGCTTTGGGGGAGCAGAGACCCAGTACTTC.

The chain joins TRBV20-1 to TRBJ2-7; no firm D call. The J call is uncertain, as TRBJ2-1 better fits the DNA end. The CDR3 is 12 residues long. CDR1 is DFQATT and CDR2 is SNEGSKA in the germline V gene (reference sequence). This chain's CDR3 is CSANPNYNEQFF. The CDR3 nucleotides read TGCAGTGCCAACCCTAATTACAATGAGCAGTTCTTC.

This clonotype has a handful of counts. This rearrangement joins TRBV10-3 to TRBJ1-4; tentatively, D is TRBD1 (6 bases). The V end lost 2 bases, the J end lost 7 bases, and 14 bases lay between the germline ends. Germline CDR1 is ENHRY and CDR2 is SYGVKD. This CDR3 comprises 15 residues. Here the CDR3 reads CAISEPSGAGEKLFF. For the CDR3, the DNA is TGTGCCATCAGTGAGCCATCAGGGGCGGGTGAAAAACTGTTTTTT.

The chain couples TRBV12-3 or TRBV12-4 to TRBJ2-5; D uncertain. The tail of the sequence fits TRBJ2-1 better, so the J call may be wrong. The CDR3 runs to 14 residues. The CDR3 reads CASSFVSSDNEQFF. CDR3 nucleotides: TGTGCCAGCAGTTTCGTGTCCTCGGACAATGAGCAGTTCTTC.

The genes are TRBV12-3 or TRBV12-4 and TRBJ1-2, with D maybe TRBD1 (6 bases). V was clipped by 5 bases and J by 4 bases, with 14 bases between them. The CDR3 runs 14 residues. The CDR3 nucleotides are TGTGCCAGCAGTACCCAGGGGTCCGGCTATGGCTACACCTTC. It codes for CASSTQGSGYGYTF.

The rearrangement joins TRBV5-1 to TRBJ2-1; D remains ambiguous. The CDR3 has 15 amino acids. The ends were cut back, 3 bases at V and 7 bases at J, with 17 bases in the middle. Germline lookup yields CDR1 SGHRS and CDR2 YFSETQ. CDR3: CASSSEAPRLNEQFF. The CDR3 bases are TGCGCCAGCAGCTCAGAGGCCCCAAGGCTTAATGAGCAGTTCTTC.

A single count supports this clonotype. The chain couples TRBV12-5 to TRBJ1-2; D uncertain. Trimming left V 3 bases short and J 4 bases short, with 9 bases between. This CDR3 contains 13 residues. CDR1 and CDR2 from the germline V gene are LGHNT and FRNRAP. CDR3 sequence (DNA): TGTGCTAGTGGTTTTTCCCGGAGCTATGGCTACACCTTC. Encoded protein: CASGFSRSYGYTF.

This clonotype was counted only a few times. The V call is TRBV3-1, the J call TRBJ1-2; weak D call: TRBD1 (5 bases). The CDR3 contains 12 residues. Germline V gives CDR1 LGHDT, CDR2 YNNKEL (reference sequence). V gave up 0 bases and J gave up 8 bases, with 7 bases separating them. CDR3 sequence: CASSQDWGGYTF. DNA for the CDR3: TGTGCCAGCAGCCAAGATTGGGGGGGCTACACCTTC.

The chain couples TRBV12-3 or TRBV12-4 to TRBJ2-5; the match to TRBD1 covers 10 bases. Matching the DNA end better, TRBJ2-7 makes the J call doubtful. The CDR3 has 15 residues. CDR3 DNA sequence: TGTGCCAGCAGTTCCGCCGGGACAGGGGATCACGAGCAGTACTTC. Amino acids: CASSSAGTGDHEQYF.

The V call is TRBV7-8, the J call TRBJ2-1; TRBD2 is a possible D gene (6 bases). Germline V lookup: CDR1 SGHVS, CDR2 FQNEAQ. Trimming shortened V by 5 bases and J by 4 bases, and 18 bases separated the two germline ends. The CDR3 totals 16 residues. The CDR3 protein is CASSRLPSATYNEQFF. CDR3 in DNA: TGTGCCAGCAGCCGACTCCCTAGCGCGACGTACAATGAGCAGTTCTTC.

The chain couples TRBV12-3 or TRBV12-4 to TRBJ2-7; TRBD2 might be the D (6 bases). This CDR3 spans 13 amino acids. Trimming removed 4 bases from V and 6 bases from J, with 13 bases in between. The CDR3 region is CASSSGLHSEQYF. The DNA of the CDR3 is TGTGCCAGCAGTTCGGGACTTCACTCCGAGCAGTACTTC.

This clonotype was seen once. The V gene is TRBV15, the J gene TRBJ2-3; 10 positions match TRBD2. The length of the CDR3 is 18 residues. Germline V CDR1 and CDR2: LNHNV, YYDKDF (reference sequence). Unmatched junction bases numbered 8, after V lost 0 bases and J lost 2 bases. CDR3 sequence (DNA): TGTGCCACCAGCAGAGATTCTAGCCTAGCGGGAGTCACAGATACGCAGTATTTT. Translating gives CATSRDSSLAGVTDTQYF. The full variable domain, in which reference TRBV15 and TRBJ2-3 provide the parts outside the CDR3, is DAMVIQNPRYQVTQFGKPVTLSCSQTLNHNVMYWYQQKSSQAPKLLFHYYDKDFNNEADTPDNFQSRRPNTSFCFLDIRSPGLGDTAMYLCATSRDSSLAGVTDTQYFGPGTRLTVL.

This clonotype has only a few counts. The chain joins TRBV20-1 to TRBJ1-1; D gene uncertain. V was cut by 0 bases and J by 5 bases, with 16 bases left in between. The length of the CDR3 is 15 residues. Germline CDR1 is DFQATT and CDR2 is SNEGSKA (reference sequence). This chain's CDR3 is CSARDFLRVGTEAFF. CDR3 nucleotide sequence: TGCAGTGCTAGAGATTTTTTGAGGGTGGGGACTGAAGCTTTCTTT.

This clonotype has only a few counts. The J gene is TRBJ1-3, the V gene TRBV9; 8 nucleotides match TRBD1. V shed 3 bases and J 4 bases; nucleotides not matched to a gene: 0. The CDR3 runs 13 residues. Germline loops: CDR1 SGDLS, CDR2 YYNGEE. The CDR3 here is CASSGTGGNTIYF. The CDR3 coding sequence is TGTGCCAGCAGCGGGACAGGGGGAAACACCATATATTTT.

The chain uses TRBV20-1 and TRBJ2-4; maybe TRBD1 (7 bases). The CDR3 is 16 residues long. V lost 0 bases to trimming and J lost 8 bases, with 20 bases between them. The V gene's germline CDR1 is DFQATT and CDR2 SNEGSKA (reference sequence). CDR3 nucleotides: TGCAGTGCTAGAGACCTCCAGGGGTCCAGGGGGGACATTCAGTACTTC. Amino acids: CSARDLQGSRGDIQYF.

This clonotype was detected ten times or more. The chain employs TRBV20-1 and TRBJ2-5; possible D gene TRBD2, 6 bases. Deletions cut 3 bases from V and 5 bases from J, with 19 bases between. In germline, CDR1 is DFQATT, CDR2 SNEGSKA (reference sequence). The CDR3 length is 15 residues. The CDR3 loop reads CSASGLGLAGETQYF. Written as DNA, the CDR3 is TGCAGTGCTAGCGGTCTGGGACTCGCCGGGGAGACCCAGTACTTC.

This clonotype turned up a few times. This sequence joins TRBV6-2 or TRBV6-3 and TRBJ2-5; 8 bases are shared with TRBD2. Unmatched junction bases numbered 9, after V lost 6 bases and J lost 0 bases. The CDR3 has 16 amino acids. The germline gives CDR1 MNHEY, CDR2 SVGEGT. CDR3 in amino acids: CASRYTSGAYQETQYF. The CDR3 DNA sequence: TGTGCCAGCAGGTATACTAGCGGAGCGTACCAAGAGACCCAGTACTTC.